This T cell receptor (beta chain) stems from a study of OX40 agonist ivuxolimab in advanced cancers. About the research overall: Eligibility rules accepted prior anti-PD-1, anti-PD-L1 or anti-CTLA-4 therapy, and approximately 40% had some. General study points: In a subset of nonresponders, normalized T-cell clonal expansion was also low.

As regards this clone: Its antigen is undetermined.

Profiled with immunoSEQ multiplex PCR; TCRdb holds only in-frame clones, not every one. The table shows about 80,000 clones, with roughly 91% occurring only once. Exclusion of a patient followed from autoimmune disease history or systemic immunosuppression. This TCR derives from an adult with an advanced solid tumor such as melanoma, head and neck, liver or kidney cancer. Sequenced here: CD4+ or CD8+ T cells sorted from blood, sampled in a trial of the OX40 agonist ivuxolimab.

The CDR3 loop is CASSQYMGVNNEQFF. DNA for the CDR3: TGTGCCAGCAGCCAATACATGGGAGTAAACAATGAGCAGTTCTTC. This chain uses TRBV6-5 with TRBJ2-1, with D possibly TRBD2 on 5 matching bases. V shed 6 bases and J shed 5 bases, with 17 bases lying between them. CDR1 and CDR2 from the germline V gene are MNHEY and SVGAGI. The CDR3 length is 15 residues.